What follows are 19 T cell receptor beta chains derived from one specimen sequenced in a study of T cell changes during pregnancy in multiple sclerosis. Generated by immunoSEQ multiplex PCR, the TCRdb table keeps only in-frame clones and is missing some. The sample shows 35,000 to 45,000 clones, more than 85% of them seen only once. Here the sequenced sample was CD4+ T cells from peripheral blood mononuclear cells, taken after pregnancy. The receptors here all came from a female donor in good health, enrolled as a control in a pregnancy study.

The CDR3 DNA follows: TGTGCCAGCAGCTTATCCCCAGGGGGAGGCTATGGCTACACCTTC. Its translation: CASSLSPGGGYGYTF. The rearrangement uses TRBV7-3 and TRBJ1-2; 7 bases line up with TRBD1. The CDR3 has 15 residues. J gave up 4 bases and V 2 bases, and 7 bases lay outside the gene matches. The V gene's germline CDR1 is SGHTA and CDR2 FQGTGA.

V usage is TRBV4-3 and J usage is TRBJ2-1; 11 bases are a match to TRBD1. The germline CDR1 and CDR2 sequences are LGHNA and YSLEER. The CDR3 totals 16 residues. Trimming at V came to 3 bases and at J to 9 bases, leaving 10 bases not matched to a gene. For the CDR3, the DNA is TGCGCCAGCAGCCACAGACCGGGACAGGGGGGTGTTGAGCAGTTCTTC. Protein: CASSHRPGQGGVEQFF.

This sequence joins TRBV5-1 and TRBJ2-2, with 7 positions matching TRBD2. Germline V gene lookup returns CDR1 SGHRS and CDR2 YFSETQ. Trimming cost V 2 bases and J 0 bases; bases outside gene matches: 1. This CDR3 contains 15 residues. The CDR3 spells CASSFAGANTGELFF. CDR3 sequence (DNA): TGCGCCAGCAGCTTCGCGGGGGCGAACACCGGGGAGCTGTTTTTT.

The CDR3 bases are TGTGCCAGCAGCTTAAAGAGGGCTAGCGGGAACACCGGGGAGCTGTTTTTT. This gives the protein CASSLKRASGNTGELFF. The chain links TRBV7-3 to TRBJ2-2, with TRBD2 matching over 7 bases. Germline CDR1 SGHTA, CDR2 FQGTGA. The V and J ends lost 1 base and 1 base, in that order; junction bases with no gene match: 6. The CDR3 has 17 amino acids.

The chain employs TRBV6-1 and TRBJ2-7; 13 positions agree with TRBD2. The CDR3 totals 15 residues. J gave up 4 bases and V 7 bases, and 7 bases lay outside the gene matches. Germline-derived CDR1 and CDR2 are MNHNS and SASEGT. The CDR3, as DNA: TGTGCCAGCAAGATTAGACTAGCGGGAGGATACGAGCAGTACTTC. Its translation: CASKIRLAGGYEQYF.

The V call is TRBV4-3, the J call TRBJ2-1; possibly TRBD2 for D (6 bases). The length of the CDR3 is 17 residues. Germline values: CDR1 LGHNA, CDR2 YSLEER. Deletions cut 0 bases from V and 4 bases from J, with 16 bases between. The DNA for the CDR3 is TGCGCCAGCAGCCAAGATGTAACCGGCGGGGAATACAATGAGCAGTTCTTC. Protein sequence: CASSQDVTGGEYNEQFF.

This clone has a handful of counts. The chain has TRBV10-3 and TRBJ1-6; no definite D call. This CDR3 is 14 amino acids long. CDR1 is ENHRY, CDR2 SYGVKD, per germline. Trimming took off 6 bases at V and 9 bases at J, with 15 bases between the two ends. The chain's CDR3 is CAIRAEGSPSPLHF. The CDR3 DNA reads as TGTGCCATCAGGGCAGAGGGTTCTCCTTCACCCCTCCACTTT.

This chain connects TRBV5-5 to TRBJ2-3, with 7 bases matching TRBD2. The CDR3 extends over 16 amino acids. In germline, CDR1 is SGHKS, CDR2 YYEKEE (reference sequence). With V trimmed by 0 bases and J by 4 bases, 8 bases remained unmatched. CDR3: CASSLDMGGISDTQYF. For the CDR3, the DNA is TGTGCCAGCAGCTTGGACATGGGGGGGATTTCAGATACGCAGTATTTT.

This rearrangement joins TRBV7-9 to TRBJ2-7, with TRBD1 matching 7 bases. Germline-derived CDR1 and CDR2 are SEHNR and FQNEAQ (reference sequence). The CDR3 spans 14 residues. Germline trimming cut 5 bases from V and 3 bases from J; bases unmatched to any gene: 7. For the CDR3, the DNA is TGTGCCAGCAGCCCCGGGACAGTCATCTACGAGCAGTACTTC. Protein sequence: CASSPGTVIYEQYF.

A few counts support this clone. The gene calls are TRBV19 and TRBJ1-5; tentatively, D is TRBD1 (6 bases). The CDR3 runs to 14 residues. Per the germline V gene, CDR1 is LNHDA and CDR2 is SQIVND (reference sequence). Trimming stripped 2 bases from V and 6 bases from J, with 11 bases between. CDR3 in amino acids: CASSISGGGQPQHF. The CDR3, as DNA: TGTGCCAGTAGTATATCGGGGGGCGGTCAGCCCCAGCATTTT.

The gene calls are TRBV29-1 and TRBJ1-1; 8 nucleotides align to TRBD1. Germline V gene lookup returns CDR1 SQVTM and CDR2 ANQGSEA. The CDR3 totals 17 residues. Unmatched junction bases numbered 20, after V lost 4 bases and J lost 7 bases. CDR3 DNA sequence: TGCAGCGTTGGAGAACCCCAGGGGGCGCGGGGTCGGGGTGAAGCTTTCTTT. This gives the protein CSVGEPQGARGRGEAFF.

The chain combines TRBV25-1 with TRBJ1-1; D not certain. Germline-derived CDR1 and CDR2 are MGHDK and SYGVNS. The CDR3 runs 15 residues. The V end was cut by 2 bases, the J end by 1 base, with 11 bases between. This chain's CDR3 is CASSELGRGNTEAFF. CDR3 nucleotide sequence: TGTGCCAGCAGTGAACTTGGACGGGGGAACACTGAAGCTTTCTTT. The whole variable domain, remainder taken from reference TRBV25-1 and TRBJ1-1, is EADIYQTPRYLVIGTGKKITLECSQTMGHDKMYWYQQDPGMELHLIHYSYGVNSTEKGDLSSESTVSRIRTEHFPLTLESARPSHTSQYLCASSELGRGNTEAFFGQGTRLTVV.

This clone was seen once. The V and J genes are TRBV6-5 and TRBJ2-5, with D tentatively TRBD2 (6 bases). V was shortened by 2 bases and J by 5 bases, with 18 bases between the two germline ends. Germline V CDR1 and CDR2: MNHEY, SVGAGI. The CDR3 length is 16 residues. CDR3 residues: CASSYARDSGGETQYF. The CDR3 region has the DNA TGTGCCAGCAGTTACGCCCGGGATAGCGGAGGGGAGACCCAGTACTTC.

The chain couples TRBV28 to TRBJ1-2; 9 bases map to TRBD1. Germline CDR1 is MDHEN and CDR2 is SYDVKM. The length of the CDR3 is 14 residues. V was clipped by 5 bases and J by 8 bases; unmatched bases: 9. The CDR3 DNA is TGTGCCAGCAGTACAGGGGGCGAAAGGTGGGGCTACACCTTC. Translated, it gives CASSTGGERWGYTF.

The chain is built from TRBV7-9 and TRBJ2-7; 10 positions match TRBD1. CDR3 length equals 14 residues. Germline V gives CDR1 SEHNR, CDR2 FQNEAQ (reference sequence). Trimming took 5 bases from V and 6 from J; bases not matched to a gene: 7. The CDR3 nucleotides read TGTGCCAGCAGCCTAGGGACAGGGGAAACCGAGCAGTACTTC. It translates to CASSLGTGETEQYF.

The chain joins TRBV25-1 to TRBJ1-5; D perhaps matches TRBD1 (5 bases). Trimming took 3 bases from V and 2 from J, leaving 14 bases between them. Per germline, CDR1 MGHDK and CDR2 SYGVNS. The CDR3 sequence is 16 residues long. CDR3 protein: CASSDPQGGGNQPQHF. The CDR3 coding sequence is TGTGCCAGCAGTGATCCCCAGGGTGGGGGCAATCAGCCCCAGCATTTT.

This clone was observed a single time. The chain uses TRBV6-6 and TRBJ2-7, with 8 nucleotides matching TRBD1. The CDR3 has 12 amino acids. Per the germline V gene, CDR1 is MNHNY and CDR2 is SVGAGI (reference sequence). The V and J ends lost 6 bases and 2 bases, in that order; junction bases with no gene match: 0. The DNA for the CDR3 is TGTGCCAGCAGACAGGGGGCCTACGAGCAGTACTTC. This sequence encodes CASRQGAYEQYF.

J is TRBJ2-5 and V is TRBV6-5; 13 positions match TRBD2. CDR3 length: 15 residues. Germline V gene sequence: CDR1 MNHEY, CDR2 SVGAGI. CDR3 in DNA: TGTGCTGCTAGGGAACTAGCGGGAGGGATAGAGACCCAGTACTTC. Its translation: CAARELAGGIETQYF.

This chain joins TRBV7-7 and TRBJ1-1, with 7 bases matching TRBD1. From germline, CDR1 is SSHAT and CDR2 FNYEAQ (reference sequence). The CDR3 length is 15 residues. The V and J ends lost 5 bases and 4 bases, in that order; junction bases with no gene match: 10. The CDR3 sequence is CASSGRTGRFTEAFF. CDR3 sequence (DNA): TGTGCCAGCAGCGGACGGACAGGCCGGTTCACTGAAGCTTTCTTT.